Each of the 10 T cell receptor beta chains below was sequenced from the same sample in a study of shared clonotypes between healthy human individuals. Libraries were prepared by immunoSEQ multiplex PCR; TCRdb keeps only in-frame clonotypes and omits some of them. The table includes roughly 2.2 million clones, roughly 92% detected once. The sequencing input was naive CD4+ T cells from PBMCs. Regarding subset: CD45RA+ positively selected. The receptors here all came from a man younger than 30 in good health. Some clones in this sample may be carry-over from other donors' samples.

V usage is TRBV5-1 and J usage is TRBJ1-6; D may be TRBD1 (5 bases). The CDR3 has 17 residues. V lost 0 bases and J 0 bases, leaving 10 bases between the germline ends. Germline V gene lookup returns CDR1 SGHRS and CDR2 YFSETQ. CDR3 residues: CASSLGQPGSYNSPLHF. The CDR3 nucleotides read TGCGCCAGCAGCTTGGGACAGCCTGGCTCCTATAATTCACCCCTCCACTTT.

The rearrangement joins TRBV7-9 to TRBJ2-1, with D perhaps assigned TRBD1 or TRBD2 (9 bases each). Trimming removed 2 bases from V and 4 bases from J, with 24 bases in between. The CDR3 runs 19 residues. Germline V gene data show CDR1 as SEHNR and CDR2 as FQNEAQ (reference sequence). For the CDR3, the DNA is TGTGCCAGCAGCTTAAGGACAGGGGATAGCGGGAGACGGTACAATGAGCAGTTCTTC. Its translation is CASSLRTGDSGRRYNEQFF. The complete variable domain, with remaining parts taken from reference TRBV7-9 and TRBJ2-1, reads DTGVSQNPRHKITKRGQNVTFRCDPISEHNRLYWYRQTLGQGPEFLTYFQNEAQLEKSRLLSDRFSAERPKGSFSTLEIQRTEQGDSAMYLCASSLRTGDSGRRYNEQFFGPGTRLTVL.

The J gene is TRBJ2-2, the V gene TRBV12-5; TRBD1 or TRBD2 may be the D gene (6 bases each). Germline CDR1 LGHNT, CDR2 FRNRAP. The CDR3 covers 15 residues. The V end lost 0 bases, the J end lost 9 bases, and 14 bases lay between the germline ends. CDR3 protein: CASGLVLGGRRELFF. The CDR3 DNA follows: TGTGCTAGTGGTTTGGTCCTCGGGGGCCGAAGGGAGCTGTTTTTT.

The chain uses TRBV4-1 and TRBJ1-5; the match to TRBD1 covers 12 bases. The length of the CDR3 is 16 residues. J lost 6 bases, V lost 5 bases, and 8 bases had no gene match. Germline values: CDR1 MGHRA, CDR2 YSYEKL. The CDR3 spells CASSEGQGASSQPQHF. The CDR3 coding sequence is TGCGCCAGCAGCGAGGGACAGGGGGCGTCAAGTCAGCCCCAGCATTTT.

The chain joins TRBV6-6 to TRBJ2-7; D possibly corresponds to TRBD2 (5 bases). Trimming took off 0 bases at V and 7 bases at J, with 19 bases between the two ends. This CDR3 has 16 residues. Germline CDR1 MNHNY, CDR2 SVGAGI (reference sequence). CDR3 nucleotide sequence: TGTGCCAGCAGTTACTCGTCGACTGGACTCTCGGGAGAGCAGTACTTC. This sequence encodes CASSYSSTGLSGEQYF.

The chain carries TRBV19 and TRBJ1-2, with TRBD1 matching over 7 bases. V trimming: 1 base; J trimming: 5 bases; junction bases outside the gene matches: 10. The CDR3 loop spans 16 amino acids. Germline V gene data show CDR1 as LNHDA and CDR2 as SQIVND (reference sequence). Written as DNA, the CDR3 is TGTGCCAGTAGTATAGTAGGGGACAGTCCTCCTTATGGCTACACCTTC. Its translation: CASSIVGDSPPYGYTF.

The chain combines TRBV5-1 with TRBJ1-1; D may be TRBD1 (6 bases). Germline CDR1 reads SGHRS; CDR2 reads YFSETQ. The CDR3 totals 16 residues. V lost 3 bases and J lost 4, with 19 bases in between. CDR3 amino acids: CASSSGRGRGVTEAFF. In DNA, the CDR3 is TGCGCCAGCAGCTCGGGTAGGGGGAGAGGAGTCACTGAAGCTTTCTTT.

The J gene is TRBJ1-3, the V gene TRBV2; D gene ambiguous. The V and J ends lost 6 bases and 4 bases respectively, with 7 bases between them. From germline, CDR1 is SNHLY and CDR2 FYNNEI. CDR3 length: 12 residues. The CDR3 loop is CASRGPGNTIYF. The DNA of the CDR3 is TGTGCCAGCAGAGGACCCGGAAACACCATATATTTT.

The chain employs TRBV28 and TRBJ1-2; 7 positions agree with TRBD1. The CDR3 loop spans 18 amino acids. Germline V gives CDR1 MDHEN, CDR2 SYDVKM. V trimming: 10 bases; J trimming: 4 bases; junction bases outside the gene matches: 24. CDR3 residues: CATTLPHRGSSKGYGYTF. In nucleotides, the CDR3 is TGTGCCACAACCTTACCCCACAGGGGTTCCTCTAAAGGCTATGGCTACACCTTC.

The chain joins TRBV28 to TRBJ1-4; no firm D call. This CDR3 region has 18 residues. Germline values: CDR1 MDHEN, CDR2 SYDVKM. The V gene lost 4 bases and the J gene lost 0 bases, with 18 bases spanning the gap. Here the CDR3 reads CASSSLRGILATNEKLFF. For the CDR3, the DNA is TGTGCCAGCAGTTCCCTACGTGGAATTCTGGCAACTAATGAAAAACTGTTTTTT.